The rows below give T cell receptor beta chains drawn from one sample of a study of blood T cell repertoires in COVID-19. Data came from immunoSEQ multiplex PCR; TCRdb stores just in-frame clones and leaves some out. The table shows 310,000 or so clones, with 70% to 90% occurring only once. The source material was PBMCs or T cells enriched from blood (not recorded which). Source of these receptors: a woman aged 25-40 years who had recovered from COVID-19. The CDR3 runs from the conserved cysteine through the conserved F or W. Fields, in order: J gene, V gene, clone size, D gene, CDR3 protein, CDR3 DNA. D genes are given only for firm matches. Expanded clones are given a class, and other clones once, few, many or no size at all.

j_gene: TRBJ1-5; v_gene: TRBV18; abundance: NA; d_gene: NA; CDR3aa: CASSERQGNQPQHF; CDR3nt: TGTGCCAGCTCAGAAAGACAGGGCAATCAGCCCCAGCATTTT
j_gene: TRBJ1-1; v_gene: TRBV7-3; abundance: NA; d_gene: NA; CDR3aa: CASSFDVGGTEAFF; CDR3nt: TGTGCCAGCAGCTTCGACGTTGGGGGGACTGAAGCTTTCTTT
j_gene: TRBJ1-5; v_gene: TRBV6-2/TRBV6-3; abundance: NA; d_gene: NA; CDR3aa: CASSYGRSGGQPQHF; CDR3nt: TGTGCCAGCAGTTACGGCAGGTCTGGCGGGCAGCCCCAGCATTTT
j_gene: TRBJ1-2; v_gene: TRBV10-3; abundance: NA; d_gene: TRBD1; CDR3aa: CAISEGDSDRYTF; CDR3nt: TGTGCCATCAGTGAGGGGGACAGTGACCGCTACACCTTC
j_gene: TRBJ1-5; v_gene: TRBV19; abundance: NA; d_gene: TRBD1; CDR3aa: CASSRTGQGGEIGNQPQHF; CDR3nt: TGTGCCAGTAGTAGAACAGGGCAGGGGGGCGAGATAGGCAATCAGCCCCAGCATTTT
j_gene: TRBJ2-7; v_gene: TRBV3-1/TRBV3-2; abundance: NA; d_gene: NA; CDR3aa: CASSQVMGGEQYF; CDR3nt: TGTGCCAGCAGCCAAGTTATGGGGGGAGAGCAGTACTTC
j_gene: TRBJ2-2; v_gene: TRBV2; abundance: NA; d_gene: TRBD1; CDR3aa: CASIRDRGVTGELFF; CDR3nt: TGTGCCAGCATTCGAGACAGGGGCGTCACCGGGGAGCTGTTTTTT
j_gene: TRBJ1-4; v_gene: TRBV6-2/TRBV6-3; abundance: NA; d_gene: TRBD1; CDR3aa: CASSYSPGTVNEKLFF; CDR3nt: TGTGCCAGCAGTTACTCGCCCGGGACAGTTAATGAAAAACTGTTTTTT
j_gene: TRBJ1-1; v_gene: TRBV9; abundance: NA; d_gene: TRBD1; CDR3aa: CASSAEGQGTGRAFF; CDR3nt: TGTGCCAGCAGCGCGGAAGGACAGGGGACAGGTAGAGCTTTCTTT
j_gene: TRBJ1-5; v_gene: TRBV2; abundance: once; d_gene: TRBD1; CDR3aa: CASRLGQGENQPQHF; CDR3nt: TGTGCCAGCCGTTTAGGACAGGGCGAGAATCAGCCCCAGCATTTT
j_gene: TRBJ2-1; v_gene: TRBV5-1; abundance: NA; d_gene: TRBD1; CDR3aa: CASSYLRQGNNEQFF; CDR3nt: TGCGCCAGCAGCTACCTCAGACAGGGTAACAATGAGCAGTTCTTC
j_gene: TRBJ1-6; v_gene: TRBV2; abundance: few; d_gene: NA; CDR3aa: CASSDLYYNSPLHF; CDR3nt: TGTGCCAGCAGTGACCTGTACTATAATTCACCCCTCCACTTT
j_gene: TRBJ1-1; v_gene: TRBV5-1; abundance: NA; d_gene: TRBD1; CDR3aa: CASSIWTGEKAFF; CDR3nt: TGCGCCAGCAGCATTTGGACAGGGGAAAAAGCTTTCTTT
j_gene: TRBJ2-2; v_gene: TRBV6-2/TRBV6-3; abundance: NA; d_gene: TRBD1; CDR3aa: CASSYWTGLISGELFF; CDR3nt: TGTGCCAGCAGTTATTGGACAGGGTTAATTTCCGGGGAGCTGTTTTTT
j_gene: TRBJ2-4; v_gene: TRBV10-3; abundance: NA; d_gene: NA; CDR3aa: CAALSPTGSAKNIQYF; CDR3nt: TGTGCCGCCCTGTCTCCTACAGGGTCGGCCAAAAACATTCAGTACTTC
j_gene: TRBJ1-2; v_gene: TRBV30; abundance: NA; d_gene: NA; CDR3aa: CAWSKWPDGYTF; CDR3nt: TGTGCCTGGAGTAAATGGCCCGATGGCTACACCTTC
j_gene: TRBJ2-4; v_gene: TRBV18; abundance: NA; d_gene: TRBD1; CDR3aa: CASSPLTGLPQNIQYF; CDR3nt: TGTGCCAGCTCACCATTGACAGGGCTCCCCCAAAACATTCAGTACTTC
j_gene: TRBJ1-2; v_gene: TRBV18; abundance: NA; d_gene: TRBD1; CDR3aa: CASSPRGTEYGYTF; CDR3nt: TGTGCCAGCTCACCGCGTGGGACAGAGTATGGCTACACCTTC
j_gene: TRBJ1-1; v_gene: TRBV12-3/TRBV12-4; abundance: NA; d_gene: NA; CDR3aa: CASIQLGTEAFF; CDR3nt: TGTGCCAGCATCCAACTAGGGACTGAAGCTTTCTTT
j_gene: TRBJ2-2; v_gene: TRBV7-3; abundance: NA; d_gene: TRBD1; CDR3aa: CASSLLADRGQTGELFF; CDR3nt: TGTGCCAGCAGCTTACTTGCGGACAGGGGGCAGACCGGGGAGCTGTTTTTT
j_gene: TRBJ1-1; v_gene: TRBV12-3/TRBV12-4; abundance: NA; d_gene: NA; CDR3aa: CASRIGRGTEAFF; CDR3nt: TGTGCCAGCAGAATAGGAAGGGGCACTGAAGCTTTCTTT
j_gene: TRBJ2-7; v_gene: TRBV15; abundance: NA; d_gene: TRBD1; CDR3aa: CATSRTGIYEQYF; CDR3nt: TGTGCCACCAGCAGGACAGGGATCTACGAGCAGTACTTC
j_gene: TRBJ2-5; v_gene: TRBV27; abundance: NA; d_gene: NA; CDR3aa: CASSLRPRGPRETQYF; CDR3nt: TGTGCCAGCAGTTTACGGCCCAGGGGTCCTCGGGAGACCCAGTACTTC
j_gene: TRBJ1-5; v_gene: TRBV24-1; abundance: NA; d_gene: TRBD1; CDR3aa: CATSTGRTNQPQHF; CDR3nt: TGTGCCACATCGACAGGGCGGACCAATCAGCCCCAGCATTTT
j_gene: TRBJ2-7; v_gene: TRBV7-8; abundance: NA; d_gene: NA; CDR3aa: CASTPVAGLEQYF; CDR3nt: TGTGCCAGCACTCCGGTAGCTGGTCTCGAGCAGTACTTC
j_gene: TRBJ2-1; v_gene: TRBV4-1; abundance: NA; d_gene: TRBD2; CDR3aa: CASSQETSGGPIYNEQFF; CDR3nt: TGCGCCAGCAGCCAAGAGACTAGCGGGGGTCCCATCTACAATGAGCAGTTCTTC
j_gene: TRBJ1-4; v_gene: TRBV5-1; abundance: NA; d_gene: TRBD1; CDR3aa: CASTTLQGGALFF; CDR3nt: TGCGCCAGCACCACACTACAGGGGGGGGCACTGTTTTTT
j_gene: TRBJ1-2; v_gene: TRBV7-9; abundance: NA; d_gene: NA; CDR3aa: CASSPGQSNGYTF; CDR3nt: TGTGCCAGCAGCCCTGGACAGTCTAATGGCTACACCTTC
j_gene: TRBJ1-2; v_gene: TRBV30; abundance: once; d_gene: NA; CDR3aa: CAWSWGVGDGYTF; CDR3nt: TGTGCCTGGAGTTGGGGGGTAGGGGATGGCTACACCTTC
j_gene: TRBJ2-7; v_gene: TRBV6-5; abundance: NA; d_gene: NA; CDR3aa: CASSSASSYEQYF; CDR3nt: TGTGCCAGCAGTTCAGCGAGCTCCTACGAGCAGTACTTC
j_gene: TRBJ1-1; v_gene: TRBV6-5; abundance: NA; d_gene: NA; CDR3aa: CAISRGDLSTEAFF; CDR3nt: TGTGCCATATCCCGGGGGGACTTGAGCACTGAAGCTTTCTTT
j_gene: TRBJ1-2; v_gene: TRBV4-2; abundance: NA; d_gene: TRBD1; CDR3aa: CASSQGGTGWGYTF; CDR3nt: TGTGCCAGCAGCCAAGGAGGGACAGGATGGGGCTACACCTTC
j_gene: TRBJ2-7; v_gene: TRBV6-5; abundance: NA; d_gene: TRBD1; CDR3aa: CASSNGQGAREQYF; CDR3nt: TGTGCCAGCAGTAATGGACAGGGGGCGAGGGAGCAGTACTTC
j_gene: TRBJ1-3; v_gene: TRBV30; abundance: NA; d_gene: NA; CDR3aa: CAWSRGQGLGGNTIYF; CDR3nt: TGTGCCTGGAGTAGAGGGCAGGGGCTAGGAGGAAACACCATATATTTT
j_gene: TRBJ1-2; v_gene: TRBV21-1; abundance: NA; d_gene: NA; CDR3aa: CASSKMGQGGYGYTF; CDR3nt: TGTGCCAGCAGCAAGATGGGACAGGGTGGATATGGCTACACCTTC
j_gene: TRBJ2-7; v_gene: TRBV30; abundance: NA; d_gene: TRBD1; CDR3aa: CAWSVRTGSLGF; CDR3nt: TGTGCCTGGAGTGTACGGACAGGCTCTTTGGGCTTC
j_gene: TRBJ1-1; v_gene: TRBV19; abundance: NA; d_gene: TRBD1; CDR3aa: CATKTGGTEAFF; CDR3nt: TGTGCCACCAAAACAGGGGGCACTGAAGCTTTCTTT
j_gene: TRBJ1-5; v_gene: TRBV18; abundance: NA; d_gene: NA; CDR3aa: CASSRPGNNQPQHF; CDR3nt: TGTGCCAGCTCACGGCCGGGGAACAATCAGCCCCAGCATTTT
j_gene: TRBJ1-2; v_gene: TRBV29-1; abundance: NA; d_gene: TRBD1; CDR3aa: CSVPGTGGFGYTF; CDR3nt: TGCAGCGTCCCCGGGACAGGGGGTTTTGGCTACACCTTC
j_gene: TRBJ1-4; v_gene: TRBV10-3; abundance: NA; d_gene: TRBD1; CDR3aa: CAISAGTGDEKLFF; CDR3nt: TGTGCCATCAGTGCCGGGACAGGGGATGAAAAACTGTTTTTT
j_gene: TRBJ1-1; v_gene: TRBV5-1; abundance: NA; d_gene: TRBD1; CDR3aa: CASSLGGGRNTEAFF; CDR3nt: TGCGCCAGCAGCTTGGGAGGGGGCCGGAACACTGAAGCTTTCTTT
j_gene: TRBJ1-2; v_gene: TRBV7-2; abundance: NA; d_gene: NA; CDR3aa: CATGTQLGGGYTF; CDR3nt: TGTGCCACCGGGACACAGTTAGGGGGTGGCTACACCTTC
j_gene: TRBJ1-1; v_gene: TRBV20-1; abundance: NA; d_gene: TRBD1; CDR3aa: CSASKGATEAFF; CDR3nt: TGCAGTGCGAGTAAGGGGGCGACTGAAGCTTTCTTT
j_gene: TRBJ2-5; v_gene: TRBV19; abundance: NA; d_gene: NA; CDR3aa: CASMKASGHQETQYF; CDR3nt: TGTGCCAGTATGAAGGCGAGCGGGCATCAAGAGACCCAGTACTTC
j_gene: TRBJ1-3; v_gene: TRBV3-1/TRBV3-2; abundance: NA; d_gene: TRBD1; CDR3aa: CASSPTGVIGNTIYF; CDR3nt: TGTGCCAGCAGCCCGACAGGGGTTATTGGAAACACCATATATTTT
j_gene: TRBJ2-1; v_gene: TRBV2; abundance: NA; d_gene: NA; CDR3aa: CASSGGLYNEQFF; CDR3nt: TGTGCCAGCAGCGGGGGGCTTTACAATGAGCAGTTCTTC
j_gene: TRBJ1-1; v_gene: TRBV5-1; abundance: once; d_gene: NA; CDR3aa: CASSLSGENTEAFF; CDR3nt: TGCGCCAGCAGCTTGTCAGGGGAGAACACTGAAGCTTTCTTT
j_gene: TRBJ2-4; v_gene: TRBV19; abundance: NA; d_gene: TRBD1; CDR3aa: CASSKGTGNIQYF; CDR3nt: TGTGCCAGTAGTAAAGGGACAGGGAACATTCAGTACTTC